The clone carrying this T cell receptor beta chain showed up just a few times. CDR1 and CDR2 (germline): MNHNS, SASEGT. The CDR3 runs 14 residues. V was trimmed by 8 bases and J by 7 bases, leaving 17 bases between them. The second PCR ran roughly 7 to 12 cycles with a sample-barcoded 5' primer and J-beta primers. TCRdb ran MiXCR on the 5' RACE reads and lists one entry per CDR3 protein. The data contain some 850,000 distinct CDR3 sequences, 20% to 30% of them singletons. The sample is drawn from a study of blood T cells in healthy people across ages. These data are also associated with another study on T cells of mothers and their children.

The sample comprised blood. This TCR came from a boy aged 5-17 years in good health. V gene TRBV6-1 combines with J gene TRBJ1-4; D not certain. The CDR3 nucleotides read TGTGCCAGCTCTAGTGGGCTTGGAGGTGAAAAACTGTTTTTT. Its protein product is CASSSGLGGEKLFF.